This T cell receptor beta chain originates from a study of T cells in localized non-small cell lung cancer. The germline V gene has CDR1 LNHDA and CDR2 SQIVND (reference sequence). Trimming took off 7 bases at V and 6 bases at J, with 21 bases between the two ends. This CDR3 has 15 residues. Overall study findings and caveats: Because only a single region of the tumor was sequenced, heterogeneity remains possible. Peak T cell clonality was found in uninvolved adjacent lung, exceeding tumor. A median of 57 clones ranked among the top 100 in tumor appeared in adjacent lung.

Only one count was recorded for this clone. The antigen is unknown. This table comes from immunoSEQ multiplex PCR, and its TCRdb copy is limited to in-frame clones, with some not included. The sample comprises approximately 29,000 clones, roughly 90% of which are singletons, and more than 6% rests with the top ten. The source material was peripheral blood, sampled before any cancer treatment. This sequence was found in a male donor aged 60 or over with stage I lung adenocarcinoma. The V gene is TRBV19, the J gene TRBJ1-2; perhaps TRBD1 as D (5 bases). CDR3 DNA: TGTGCCAGTACCCCCGGGACTTCCTTAAGTCATGGCTACACCTTC. Amino acid sequence: CASTPGTSLSHGYTF.